What follows describes a single T cell receptor (beta chain). This receptor's antigen is unknown. The sample holds no much larger clone one base away, and base qualities are not on file. This specimen comes from a study of blood T cell repertoires in COVID-19 (dated by TCRdb to 2020 to 2022). Study-wide context: Samples covering the acute and convalescent phases of COVID-19 were provided by collaborators in the United States, Italy and Spain. The sample metadata nearly always contained a de-identified subject ID, COVID-19 status, age in years and sex. Samples came from the ongoing ImmuneRACE study (first 160 participants) plus 1,254 subjects from 6 global collaborators. Subjects who had been exposed to COVID-19, were actively infected with it, or had recovered from it provided the deeply sampled blood TCRbeta repertoires that made up the dataset. The repertoires were made available in a free public database intended to serve as a resource for research on the immune response to SARS-CoV-2. The material from the prospective study consisted of cDNA or gDNA derived from T cells, B-cell-depleted T cells, or PBMCs. Where available, HLA class I and class II types were obtained from metadata supplied by the sample provider rather than from assay-based typing. Results and caveats for the whole study, not just this receptor: Clinical and demographic metadata were provided uncurated, with the amount varying by source and participant.

CDR1 is given as LGHNA and CDR2 as YNFKEQ, both from the germline V gene. Including cysteine and phenylalanine, the CDR3 has 17 amino acids. Just the 51-base CDR3 DNA is kept, in frame starting at base 1. Trimming takes 3 bases off V and 5 bases off J; junction bases not matched to a gene: 15. Whole blood was collected in K2EDTA tubes by collaborating institutions according to the institutions' own protocols. Collaborator samples were shipped for TCRbeta analysis as frozen whole blood, isolated PBMCs, or DNA extracted from either sample type. TCRbeta CDR3 regions were amplified from genomic DNA using the immunoSEQ Assay, a bias-controlled multiplex PCR. Per the original workflow: The number of nucleated cells in each sample was estimated from the amplification of reference gene primers within the assay. To quantify the absolute abundance of each unique TCRbeta CDR3 rearrangement, sequence reads were collapsed and filtered. For each sample, productive Simpson clonality was calculated as the square root of Simpson's diversity index across productive rearrangements. TCRdb obtained this table from immuneACCESS and retained in-frame rearrangements with V and J assigned. These tables miss some clones; where compared with another copy, unresolved V genes account for less than half of the shortfall, and the remainder is unexplained. For V, J and clone size, that table is used; D and trimming come from the DNA. Present in this sample are fewer than 40,000 clones, around 92% of which were seen just once. More than 0.45% of the sample lies in the top ten.

The V and J segments used are TRBV4-2 and TRBJ1-1; 7 bases in between match TRBD1. The receptor was derived from a woman aged 40-49 years with active or convalescent COVID-19. The sequenced material came from peripheral blood. For the CDR3, the sequence is CASSQDRDSLLGTEAFF. The DNA reads as follows: TGTGCCAGCAGCCAGGACCGGGACAGCCTCCTTGGTACTGAAGCTTTCTTT.